This record covers a single TCR beta chain. These data originate in a study of T cells in localized non-small cell lung cancer. Measured with immunoSEQ multiplex PCR; TCRdb has only the in-frame clones, and not every one. The sample has 15,000 to 20,000 clones; nearly 90% are singletons. CDR1 SGHVS and CDR2 FQNEAQ come from the germline V gene. There are 14 residues in the CDR3. Trimming cost V 2 bases and J 7 bases, with 12 bases left between them. This specimen was peripheral blood mononuclear cells, taken before any cancer treatment. This TCR came from a woman aged 35 to 69 with stage III lung adenocarcinoma. V gene TRBV7-8 combines with J gene TRBJ1-3; D is perhaps TRBD1 (5 bases). The CDR3 is CASSLSTRANTIYF. The CDR3 DNA follows: TGTGCCAGCAGCTTAAGTACCAGGGCCAACACCATATATTTT.